The 5 T cell receptor beta chains below all came from one sample that was sequenced in a study of shared clonotypes between healthy human individuals. Naive CD8 cells, CD45RO-negative and positively selected for CCR7, excluded terminally differentiated effector memory CD45RA+ cells. Repertoires were generated with immunoSEQ multiplex PCR, while TCRdb's copy carries only in-frame clones and drops some. Altogether roughly 890,000 clones are present, around 92% being singletons, with the ten largest covering approximately 25%. Sequencing was done on a sample of naive CD8+ T cells sorted from blood. The receptors shown here come from a man aged 25 to 45 in good health.

The V gene is TRBV7-2, the J gene TRBJ2-4; D gene unclear. V dropped 7 bases and J dropped 1 base, with 5 bases sitting between them. The CDR3 runs to 12 residues. CDR1 is SGHTA and CDR2 is FQGNSA in the germline V gene. The CDR3 sequence is CASTGAKNIQYF. The CDR3 DNA reads TGTGCCAGCACCGGGGCCAAAAACATTCAGTACTTC.

This sequence joins TRBV4-1 and TRBJ2-7, with a tentative D call TRBD2 (5 bases). Germline loops: CDR1 MGHRA, CDR2 YSYEKL. V gave up 6 bases and J gave up 5 bases, with 26 bases separating them. The CDR3 is 17 amino acids. Here the CDR3 reads CASSLTVSSGSIHEQYF. The CDR3 nucleotides are TGCGCCAGCAGTCTCACTGTTTCCTCGGGAAGTATACACGAGCAGTACTTC.

The rearrangement uses TRBV30 and TRBJ2-5, with D unclear. The V end lost 4 bases, the J end lost 0 bases, and 6 bases lay between the germline ends. The CDR3 length is 12 residues. In germline, CDR1 is GTSNPN, CDR2 SVGIG (reference sequence). The CDR3 sequence is CAWTYNQETQYF. CDR3 DNA sequence: TGTGCCTGGACATATAACCAAGAGACCCAGTACTTC.

A remark on this clone: The sample contains more than one DNA sequence encoding this CDR3. The V and J genes are TRBV4-1 and TRBJ1-4; possibly TRBD1 for D (5 bases). The V gene's germline CDR1 is MGHRA and CDR2 YSYEKL. This CDR3 is 15 amino acids long. The germline V and J ends were trimmed by 0 bases and 7 bases, with 12 bases remaining between them. As DNA, the CDR3 is TGCGCCAGCAGCCAAGACGGGGGGGATGGTGAAAAACTGTTTTTT. Residues: CASSQDGGDGEKLFF.

This sequence joins TRBV5-1 and TRBJ2-7; 15 bases align to TRBD2. CDR1 SGHRS and CDR2 YFSETQ come from the germline V gene. The CDR3 sequence is 19 residues long. V was clipped by 6 bases and J by 4 bases; unmatched bases: 17. The CDR3 region has the DNA TGCGCCAGCAAGAGAGCGACGGGACTAGCGGGAGGTTCGAGGTACGAGCAGTACTTC. Translating it yields CASKRATGLAGGSRYEQYF.